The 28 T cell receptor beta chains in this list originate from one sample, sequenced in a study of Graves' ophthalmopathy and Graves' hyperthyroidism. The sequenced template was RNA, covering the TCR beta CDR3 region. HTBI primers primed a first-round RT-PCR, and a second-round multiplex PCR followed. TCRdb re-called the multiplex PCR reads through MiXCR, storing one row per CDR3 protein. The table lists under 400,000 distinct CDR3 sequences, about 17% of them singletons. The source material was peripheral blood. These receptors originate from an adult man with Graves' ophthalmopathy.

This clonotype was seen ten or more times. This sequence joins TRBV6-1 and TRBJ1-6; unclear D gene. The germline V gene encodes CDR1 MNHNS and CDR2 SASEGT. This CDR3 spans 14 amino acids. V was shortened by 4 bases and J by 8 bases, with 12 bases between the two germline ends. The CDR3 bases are TGTGCCAGCAGTGGAGCGCCCCAGTATTCACCCCTCCACTTT. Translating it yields CASSGAPQYSPLHF.

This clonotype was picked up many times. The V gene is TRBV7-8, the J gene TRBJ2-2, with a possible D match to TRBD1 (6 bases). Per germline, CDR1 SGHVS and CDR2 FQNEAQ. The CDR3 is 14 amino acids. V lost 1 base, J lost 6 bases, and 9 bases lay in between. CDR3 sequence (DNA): TGTGCCAGCAGCTTAGACAGGGTCGCCGGGGAGCTGTTTTTT. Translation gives CASSLDRVAGELFF.

CDR3 in DNA: TGTGCCAGCAGTTTTTTGACCGGGGGGGTCTACACCTTC. Protein product: CASSFLTGGVYTF. This chain joins TRBV28 and TRBJ1-2; D is perhaps TRBD1 (5 bases). CDR1 and CDR2 from the germline V gene are MDHEN and SYDVKM. The CDR3 is 13 amino acids. V gave up 3 bases and J gave up 10 bases, with 15 bases separating them.

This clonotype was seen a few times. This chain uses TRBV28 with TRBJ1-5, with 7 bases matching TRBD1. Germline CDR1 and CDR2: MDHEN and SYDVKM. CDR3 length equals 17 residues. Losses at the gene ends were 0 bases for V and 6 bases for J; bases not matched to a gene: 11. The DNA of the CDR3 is TGTGCCAGCAGTTTATGGGAGGGGGCATTATCGGGTCAGCCCCAGCATTTT. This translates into CASSLWEGALSGQPQHF. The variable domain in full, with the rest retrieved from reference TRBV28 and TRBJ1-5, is DVKVTQSSRYLVKRTGEKVFLECVQDMDHENMFWYRQDPGLGLRLIYFSYDVKMKEKGDIPEGYSVSREKKERFSLILESASTNQTSMYLCASSLWEGALSGQPQHFGDGTRLSIL.

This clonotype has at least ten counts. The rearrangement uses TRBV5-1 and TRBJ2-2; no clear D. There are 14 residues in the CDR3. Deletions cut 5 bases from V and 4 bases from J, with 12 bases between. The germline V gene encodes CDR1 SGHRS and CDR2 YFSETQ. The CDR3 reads CASSSGPATGELFF. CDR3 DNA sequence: TGCGCCAGCAGTTCCGGACCCGCCACCGGGGAGCTGTTTTTT.

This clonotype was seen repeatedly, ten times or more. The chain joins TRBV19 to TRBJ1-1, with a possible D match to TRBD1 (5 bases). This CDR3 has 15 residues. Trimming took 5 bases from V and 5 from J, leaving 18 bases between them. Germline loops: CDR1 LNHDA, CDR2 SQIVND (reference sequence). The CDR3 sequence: CASSAPARGTTEAFF. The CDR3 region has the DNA TGTGCCAGTAGTGCACCTGCTAGGGGAACAACTGAAGCTTTCTTT. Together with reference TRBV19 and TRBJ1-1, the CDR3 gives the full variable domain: DGGITQSPKYLFRKEGQNVTLSCEQNLNHDAMYWYRQDPGQGLRLIYYSQIVNDFQKGDIAEGYSVSREKKESFPLTVTSAQKNPTAFYLCASSAPARGTTEAFFGQGTRLTVV.

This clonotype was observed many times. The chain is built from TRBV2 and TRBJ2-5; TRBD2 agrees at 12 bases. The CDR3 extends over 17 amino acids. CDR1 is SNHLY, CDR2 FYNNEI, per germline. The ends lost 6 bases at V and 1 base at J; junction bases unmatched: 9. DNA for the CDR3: TGTGCCAGCAGCAGTTCCGGGACTAGCGGGCTCCAAGAGACCCAGTACTTC. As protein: CASSSSGTSGLQETQYF. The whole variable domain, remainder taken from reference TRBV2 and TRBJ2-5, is EPEVTQTPSHQVTQMGQEVILRCVPISNHLYFYWYRQILGQKVEFLVSFYNNEISEKSEIFDDQFSVERPDGSNFTLKIRSTKLEDSAMYFCASSSSGTSGLQETQYFGPGTRLLVL.

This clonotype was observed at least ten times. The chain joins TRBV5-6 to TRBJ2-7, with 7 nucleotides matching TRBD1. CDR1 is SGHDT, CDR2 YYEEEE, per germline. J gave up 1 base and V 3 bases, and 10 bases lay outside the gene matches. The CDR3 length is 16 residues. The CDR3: CASSSPFEGQSYEQYF. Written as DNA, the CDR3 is TGTGCCAGCAGCTCCCCTTTCGAGGGACAGTCCTACGAGCAGTACTTC.

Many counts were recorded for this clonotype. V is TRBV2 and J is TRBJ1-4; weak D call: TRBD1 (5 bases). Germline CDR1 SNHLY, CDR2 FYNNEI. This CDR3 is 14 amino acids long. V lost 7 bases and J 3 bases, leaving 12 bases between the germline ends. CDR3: CASKVGLANEKLFF. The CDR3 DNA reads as TGTGCCAGCAAGGTGGGGCTGGCTAATGAAAAACTGTTTTTT.

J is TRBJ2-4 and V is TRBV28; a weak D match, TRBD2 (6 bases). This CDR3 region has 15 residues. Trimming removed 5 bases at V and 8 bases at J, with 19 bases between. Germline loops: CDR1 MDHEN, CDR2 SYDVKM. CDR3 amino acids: CASSRVRERGYIQYF. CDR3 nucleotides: TGTGCCAGCAGTCGGGTGCGGGAACGGGGGTACATTCAGTACTTC.

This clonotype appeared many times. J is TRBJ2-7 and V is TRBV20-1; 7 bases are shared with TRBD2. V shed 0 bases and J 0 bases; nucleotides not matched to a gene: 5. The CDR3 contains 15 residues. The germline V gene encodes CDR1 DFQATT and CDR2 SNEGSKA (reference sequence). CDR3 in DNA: TGCAGTGCTAGAGATTTGGCTAGCGGCTCCTACGAGCAGTACTTC. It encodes CSARDLASGSYEQYF.

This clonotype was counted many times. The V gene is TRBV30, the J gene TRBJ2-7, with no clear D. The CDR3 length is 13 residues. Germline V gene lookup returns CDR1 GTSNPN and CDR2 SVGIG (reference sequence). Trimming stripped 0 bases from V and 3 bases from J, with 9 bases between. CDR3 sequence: CAWSVGRGYEQYF. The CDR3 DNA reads TGTGCCTGGAGTGTAGGCAGAGGCTACGAGCAGTACTTC.

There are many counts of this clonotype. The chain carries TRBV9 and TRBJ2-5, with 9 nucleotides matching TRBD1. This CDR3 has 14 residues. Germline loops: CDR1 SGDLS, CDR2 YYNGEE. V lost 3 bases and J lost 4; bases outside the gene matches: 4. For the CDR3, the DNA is TGTGCCAGCAGCGGACCACAGGGGGCAGAGACCCAGTACTTC. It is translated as CASSGPQGAETQYF.

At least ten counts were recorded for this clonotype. The CDR3 region is CSASSAGGDEQYF. The CDR3 DNA reads TGCAGTGCTAGCTCCGCTGGTGGGGACGAGCAGTACTTC. This sequence joins TRBV20-1 and TRBJ2-7, with D hard to call. This CDR3 is built from 13 residues. V was clipped by 3 bases and J by 5 bases, with 14 bases between them. Looked up from germline, CDR1 is DFQATT and CDR2 is SNEGSKA (reference sequence).

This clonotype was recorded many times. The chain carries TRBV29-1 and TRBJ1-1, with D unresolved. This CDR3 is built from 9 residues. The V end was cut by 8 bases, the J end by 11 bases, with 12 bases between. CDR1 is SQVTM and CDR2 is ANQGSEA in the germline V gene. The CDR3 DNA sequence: TGCAGCCTCACCGCACGGGCTTTCTTT. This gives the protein CSLTARAFF.

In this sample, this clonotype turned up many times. CDR3 in amino acids: CASSRLGGSRNQPQHF. The CDR3 nucleotides read TGTGCCAGCAGTCGACTCGGGGGATCGCGCAATCAGCCCCAGCATTTT. This sequence joins TRBV6-2 or TRBV6-3 and TRBJ1-5, with D possibly TRBD1 on 5 matching bases. The germline V gene encodes CDR1 MNHEY and CDR2 SVGEGT. The CDR3 runs to 16 residues. V lost 5 bases, J lost 2 bases, and 16 bases lay in between.

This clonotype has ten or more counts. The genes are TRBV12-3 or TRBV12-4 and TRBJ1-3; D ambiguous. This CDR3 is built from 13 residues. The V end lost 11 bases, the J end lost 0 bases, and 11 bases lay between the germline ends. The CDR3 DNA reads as TGTGCCGAGAAGGAGTTCTCTGGAAACACCATATATTTT. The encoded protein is CAEKEFSGNTIYF.

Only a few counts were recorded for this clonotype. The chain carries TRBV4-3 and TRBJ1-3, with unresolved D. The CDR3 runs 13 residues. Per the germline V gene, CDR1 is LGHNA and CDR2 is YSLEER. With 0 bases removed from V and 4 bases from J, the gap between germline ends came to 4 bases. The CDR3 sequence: CASSQEHGNTIYF. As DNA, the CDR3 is TGCGCCAGCAGCCAAGAACACGGAAACACCATATATTTT.

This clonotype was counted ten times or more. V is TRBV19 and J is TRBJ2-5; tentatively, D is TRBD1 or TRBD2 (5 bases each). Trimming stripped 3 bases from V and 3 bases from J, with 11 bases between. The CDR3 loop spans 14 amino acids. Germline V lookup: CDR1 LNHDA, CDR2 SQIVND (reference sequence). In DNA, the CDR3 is TGTGCCAGTAGTATGTCTTGGGGGAAAGAGACCCAGTACTTC. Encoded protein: CASSMSWGKETQYF.

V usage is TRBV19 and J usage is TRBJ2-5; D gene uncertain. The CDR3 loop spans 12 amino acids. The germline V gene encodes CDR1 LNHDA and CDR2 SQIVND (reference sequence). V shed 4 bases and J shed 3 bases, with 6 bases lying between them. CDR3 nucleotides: TGTGCCAGTAGTAGTACAGAAGAGACCCAGTACTTC. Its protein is CASSSTEETQYF. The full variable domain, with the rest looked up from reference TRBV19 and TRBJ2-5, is DGGITQSPKYLFRKEGQNVTLSCEQNLNHDAMYWYRQDPGQGLRLIYYSQIVNDFQKGDIAEGYSVSREKKESFPLTVTSAQKNPTAFYLCASSSTEETQYFGPGTRLLVL.

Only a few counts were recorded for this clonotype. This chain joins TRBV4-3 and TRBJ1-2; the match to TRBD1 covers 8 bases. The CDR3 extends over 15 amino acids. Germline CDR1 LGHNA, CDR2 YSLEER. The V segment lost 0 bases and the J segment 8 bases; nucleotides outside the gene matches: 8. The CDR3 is CASSQDVRGLKGYTF. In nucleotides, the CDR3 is TGCGCCAGCAGCCAAGACGTCAGGGGGCTCAAGGGCTACACCTTC.

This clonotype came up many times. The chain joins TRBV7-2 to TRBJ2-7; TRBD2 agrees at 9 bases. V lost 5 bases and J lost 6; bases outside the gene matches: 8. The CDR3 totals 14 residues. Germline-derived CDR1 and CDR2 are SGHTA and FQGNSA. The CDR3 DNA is TGTGCCAGCAGCCCCAGGGCGGGAGGGCGCGAGCAGTACTTC. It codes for CASSPRAGGREQYF.

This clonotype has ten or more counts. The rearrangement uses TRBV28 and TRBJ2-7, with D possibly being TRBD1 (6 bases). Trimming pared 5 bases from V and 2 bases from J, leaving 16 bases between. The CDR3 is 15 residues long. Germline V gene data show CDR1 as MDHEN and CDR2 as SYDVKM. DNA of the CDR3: TGTGCCAGCAGTCCGCCCGGACAGAGCCCCTACGAGCAGTACTTC. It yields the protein CASSPPGQSPYEQYF.

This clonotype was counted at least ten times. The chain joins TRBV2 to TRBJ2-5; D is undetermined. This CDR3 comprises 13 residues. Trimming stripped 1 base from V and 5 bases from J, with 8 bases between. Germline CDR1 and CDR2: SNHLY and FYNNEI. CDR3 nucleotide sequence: TGTGCCAGCAGTGAAGAGAGAAGGGAGACCCAGTACTTC. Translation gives CASSEERRETQYF.

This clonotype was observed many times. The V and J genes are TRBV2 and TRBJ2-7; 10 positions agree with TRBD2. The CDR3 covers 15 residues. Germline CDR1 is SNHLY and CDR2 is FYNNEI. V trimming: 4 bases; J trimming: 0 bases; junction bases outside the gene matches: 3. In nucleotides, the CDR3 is TGTGCCAGCAGTGGAGCTAGCGGGAGCTCCTACGAGCAGTACTTC. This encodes CASSGASGSSYEQYF.

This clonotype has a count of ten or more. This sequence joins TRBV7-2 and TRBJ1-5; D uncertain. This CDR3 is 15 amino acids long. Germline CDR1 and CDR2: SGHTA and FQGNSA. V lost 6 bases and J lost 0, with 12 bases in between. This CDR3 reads CASSFTQSSNQPQHF. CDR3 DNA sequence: TGTGCCAGCAGTTTCACCCAGAGTAGCAATCAGCCCCAGCATTTT.

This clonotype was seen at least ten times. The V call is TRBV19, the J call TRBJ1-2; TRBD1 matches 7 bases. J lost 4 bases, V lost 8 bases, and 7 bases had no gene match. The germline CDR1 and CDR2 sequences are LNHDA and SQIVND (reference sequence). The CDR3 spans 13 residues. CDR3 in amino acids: CASEDRYGYGYTF. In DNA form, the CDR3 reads TGTGCCAGTGAGGACAGGTACGGCTATGGCTACACCTTC.

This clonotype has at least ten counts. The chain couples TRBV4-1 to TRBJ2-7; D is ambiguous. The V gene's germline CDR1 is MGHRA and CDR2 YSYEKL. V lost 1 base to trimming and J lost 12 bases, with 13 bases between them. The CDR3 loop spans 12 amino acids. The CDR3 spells CASSQAAGPRYF. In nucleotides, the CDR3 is TGCGCCAGCAGCCAAGCAGCCGGACCCCGGTACTTC.